This record concerns one T cell receptor (beta chain) sequence. This clonotype showed up just a few times. The antigen it recognizes is unknown. No much larger clone is present one base from it, and per-base qualities are unavailable. The record originates from a study of patients and donors after allogeneic stem cell transplantation (TCRdb year 2020). V is pruned by 4 bases and J by 2 bases, leaving 5 bases of the junction without a gene match. Including the terminal cysteine and phenylalanine, the CDR3 comprises 16 residues. Only the CDR3 DNA is retained, 48 bases long and in frame from the first base. For CDR1 and CDR2, the germline V gene lists SGDLS and YYNGEE. The method was RT-PCR. The instrument given in TCRdb is NextSeq 550. The public reads were quality trimmed at Q25 with fastp and then assembled into clones with MiXCR by TCRdb, keeping productive beta chains. Each entry is one CDR3 protein sequence, shown with its most common DNA and genes. The sample data list 70,000 to 85,000 distinct CDR3 sequences, and approximately 25% of these were observed just once. The ten largest account for about a quarter of the sample.

This clonotype originated in a human donor who was either an allogeneic HSCT recipient or a stem cell or donor lymphocyte infusion donor (not recorded which). It is not recorded whose cells these are; they may come from a transplant donor. The sample was blood, either unsorted or a sorted T cell fraction (not recorded which). Recombination connected TRBV9 to TRBJ2-3, with 12 central nucleotides matching TRBD2. This receptor has the CDR3 CASSHRTSGTTDTQYF. The sequenced DNA: TGTGCCAGCAGCCACCGGACTAGCGGGACCACAGATACGCAGTATTTT.